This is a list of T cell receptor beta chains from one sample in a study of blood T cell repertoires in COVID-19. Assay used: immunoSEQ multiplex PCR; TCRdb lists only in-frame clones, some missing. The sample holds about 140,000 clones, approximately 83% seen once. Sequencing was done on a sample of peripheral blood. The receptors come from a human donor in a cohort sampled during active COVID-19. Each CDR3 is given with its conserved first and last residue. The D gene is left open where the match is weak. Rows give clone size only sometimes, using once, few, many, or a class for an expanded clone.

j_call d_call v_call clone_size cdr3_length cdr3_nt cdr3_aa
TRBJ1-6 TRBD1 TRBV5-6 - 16 TGTGCCAGCAGCTCTCGGAGGACAGGGAATAATTCACCCCTCCACTTT CASSSRRTGNNSPLHF
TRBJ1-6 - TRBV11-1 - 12 TGTGCCAGCGGCACCAATAATTCACCCCTCCACTTT CASGTNNSPLHF
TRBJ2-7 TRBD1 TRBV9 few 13 TGTGCCAGCAGCGTCGACAGGGTCTCCGAGCAGTACTTC CASSVDRVSEQYF
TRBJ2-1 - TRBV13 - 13 TGTGCCAGCAGCGGGGACTTATACAATGAGCAGTTCTTC CASSGDLYNEQFF
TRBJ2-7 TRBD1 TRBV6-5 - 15 TGTGCCAGCAGTCAGAATGGACAGGGTCCCTACGAGCAGTACTTC CASSQNGQGPYEQYF
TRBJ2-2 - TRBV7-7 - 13 TGTGCTAGCAGCTTTACCAGCACCGGGGAGCTGTTTTTT CASSFTSTGELFF
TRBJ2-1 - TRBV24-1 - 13 TGTGCCACCAGTCGGGGCTCCGGAGGGGAGCAGTTCTTC CATSRGSGGEQFF
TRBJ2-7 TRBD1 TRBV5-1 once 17 TGCGCCAGCAGCTTGGCAACCGGACAGGGAATATCCTACGAGCAGTACTTC CASSLATGQGISYEQYF
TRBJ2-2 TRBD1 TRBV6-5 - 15 TGTGCCAGCACAACTCAGGGGGCGTTCACCGGGGAGCTGTTTTTT CASTTQGAFTGELFF
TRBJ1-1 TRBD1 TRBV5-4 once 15 TGTGCCAGCAGCTGGGGGGGACAGGGGGACACTGAAGCTTTCTTT CASSWGGQGDTEAFF
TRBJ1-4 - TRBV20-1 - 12 TGCAGTGCTAGTTTCGAGGGCAAAAAACTGTTTTTT CSASFEGKKLFF
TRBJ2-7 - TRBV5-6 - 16 TGTGCCAGCAGCTTGCCGGGATATAGAAATTCCTACGAGCAGTACTTC CASSLPGYRNSYEQYF
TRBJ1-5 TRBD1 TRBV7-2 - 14 TGTGCCAGCAGCTTAATTCGCAGGGGGCAGCCCCAGCATTTT CASSLIRRGQPQHF
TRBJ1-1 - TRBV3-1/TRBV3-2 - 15 TGTGCCAGCAGCCAGCGAAGGTCGGGGGACACTGAAGCTTTCTTT CASSQRRSGDTEAFF
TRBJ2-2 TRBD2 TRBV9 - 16 TGTGCCAGCAGCGTAGTCGGGGGGGCCGGCACCGGGGAGCTGTTTTTT CASSVVGGAGTGELFF
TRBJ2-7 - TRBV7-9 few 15 TGTGCCAGCAGCATCGGGTCTCAAGACGACTACGAGCAGTACTTC CASSIGSQDDYEQYF
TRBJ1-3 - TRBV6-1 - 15 TGTGCCAGCAGTGAAGGACAGTCCTCTGGAAACACCATATATTTT CASSEGQSSGNTIYF
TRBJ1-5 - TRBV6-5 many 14 TGTGCCAGCAGCCCGTCCGCGGGAAATCAGCCCCAGCATTTT CASSPSAGNQPQHF
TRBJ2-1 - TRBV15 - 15 TGTGCCACCAGCGGCAAAGTAAGCTCCTACAATGAGCAGTTCTTC CATSGKVSSYNEQFF
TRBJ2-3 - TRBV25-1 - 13 TGTGCCAGCACCCGAACCCTAACAGATACGCAGTATTTT CASTRTLTDTQYF